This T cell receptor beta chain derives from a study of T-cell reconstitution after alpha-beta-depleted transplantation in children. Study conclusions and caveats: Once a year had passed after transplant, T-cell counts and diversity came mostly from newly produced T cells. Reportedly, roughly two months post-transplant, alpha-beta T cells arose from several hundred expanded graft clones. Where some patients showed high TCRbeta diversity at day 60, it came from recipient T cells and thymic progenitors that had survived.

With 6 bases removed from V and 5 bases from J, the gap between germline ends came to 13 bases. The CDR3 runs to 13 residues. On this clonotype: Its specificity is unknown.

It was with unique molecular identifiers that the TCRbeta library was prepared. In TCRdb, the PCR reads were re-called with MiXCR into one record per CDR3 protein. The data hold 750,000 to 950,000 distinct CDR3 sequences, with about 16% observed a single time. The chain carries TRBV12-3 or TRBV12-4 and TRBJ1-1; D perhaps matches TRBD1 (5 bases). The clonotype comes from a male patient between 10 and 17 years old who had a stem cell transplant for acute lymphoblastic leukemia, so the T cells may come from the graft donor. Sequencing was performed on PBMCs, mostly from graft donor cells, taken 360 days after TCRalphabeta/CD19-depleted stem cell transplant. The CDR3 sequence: CASSPGIGTEAFF. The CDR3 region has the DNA TGTGCCAGCAGCCCAGGGATAGGGACTGAAGCTTTCTTT.